These T cell receptor beta chains were read from a single sample in a study of CD8+ T cells in alopecia areata. The protocol was immunoSEQ multiplex PCR, while the TCRdb copy is restricted to in-frame clones and leaves out a portion. The sample carries around 210,000 clones, about 56% recorded once. Sequencing was carried out using CD8+ T cells sorted from blood. These TCRs come from a human donor in good health. The CDR3 runs from the conserved cysteine through the conserved F or W. The D gene is left open where the match is weak. Rows may omit the clone size; those that give it use once, few, many or a size class.

v_gene	j_gene	abundance	d_gene	CDR3aa	CDR3nt
TRBV29-1	TRBJ1-1	.	.	CSVLRAGDMGGTEAFF	TGCAGCGTTCTTCGTGCCGGTGACATGGGGGGCACTGAAGCTTTCTTT
TRBV30	TRBJ2-5	.	TRBD2	CALGLAGGIQETQYF	TGTGCCTTGGGGCTAGCGGGGGGGATCCAAGAGACCCAGTACTTC
TRBV7-9	TRBJ2-5	once	.	CASSLSETQYF	TGTGCCAGCAGCTTATCTGAGACCCAGTACTTC
TRBV11-2	TRBJ2-3	.	TRBD2	CASSLQAGGLKGTDTQYF	TGTGCCAGCAGCTTGCAAGCGGGGGGGCTTAAGGGCACAGATACGCAGTATTTT
TRBV4-1	TRBJ2-2	many	.	CASSQVQENTGELFF	TGCGCCAGCAGCCAAGTACAGGAGAACACCGGGGAGCTGTTTTTT
TRBV4-1	TRBJ2-5	.	.	CASSQGLGGQETQYF	TGCGCCAGCAGCCAAGGCTTGGGTGGCCAAGAGACCCAGTACTTC
TRBV1	TRBJ1-2	.	.	CTKTGLVLHGYTF	TGCACCAAAACAGGGTTGGTTTTGCATGGCTACACCTTC
TRBV6-1	TRBJ2-3	.	.	CASSEISAPSTDTQYF	TGTGCCAGCAGTGAGATCTCAGCGCCGAGCACAGATACGCAGTATTTT
TRBV27	TRBJ2-7	.	.	CASSSRTEQYF	TGTGCCAGCAGTAGTAGGACAGAGCAGTACTTC
TRBV5-1	TRBJ2-7	.	.	CASSPGGAVPEQYF	TGCGCCAGCAGCCCAGGCGGAGCGGTACCCGAGCAGTACTTC
TRBV4-1	TRBJ2-7	.	.	CASSQPGSYEQYF	TGCGCCAGCAGCCAGCCAGGTAGCTACGAGCAGTACTTC
TRBV29-1	TRBJ1-1	.	.	CSAHLQGNTEAFF	TGCAGCGCACATCTCCAGGGGAACACTGAAGCTTTCTTT
TRBV7-9	TRBJ2-1	.	.	CASTSRESSYNEQFF	TGTGCCAGCACCTCTAGGGAGAGCTCCTACAATGAGCAGTTCTTC
TRBV4-2	TRBJ2-3	.	.	CASSQESSTDTQYF	TGTGCCAGCAGCCAAGAAAGTAGCACAGATACGCAGTATTTT
TRBV2	TRBJ2-7	.	.	CASSARGYSYEQYF	TGTGCCAGCAGTGCCCGGGGGTACTCCTACGAGCAGTACTTC
TRBV9	TRBJ2-7	few	.	CASSVGQGGEQYF	TGTGCCAGCAGCGTAGGCCAGGGCGGGGAGCAGTACTTC
TRBV19	TRBJ2-1	few	TRBD2	CASSMASGGNSYNEQFF	TGTGCCAGTAGTATGGCTAGCGGGGGGAACTCCTACAATGAGCAGTTCTTC
TRBV29-1	TRBJ2-3	.	.	CSVVVGATTDTQYF	TGCAGCGTTGTGGTGGGGGCGACCACAGATACGCAGTATTTT
TRBV7-9	TRBJ2-1	few	.	CASSPSGGKWKNEQFF	TGTGCCAGCAGCCCCAGTGGGGGGAAGTGGAAAAACGAGCAGTTCTTC
TRBV13	TRBJ2-7	.	TRBD1	CASSWAGGLSYEQYF	TGTGCCAGCAGCTGGGCAGGGGGCCTCTCCTACGAGCAGTACTTC
TRBV5-1	TRBJ2-1	once	TRBD2	CASSATSGGMYNEQFF	TGCGCCAGCAGCGCTACTAGCGGGGGGATGTACAATGAGCAGTTCTTC
TRBV5-6	TRBJ1-4	.	.	CASSSYLRGAANEKLFF	TGTGCCAGCAGCTCTTACCTCCGGGGCGCGGCTAATGAAAAACTGTTTTTT
TRBV30	TRBJ1-2	few	.	CAGWGRAEYGYTF	TGTGCCGGATGGGGCAGGGCAGAATATGGCTACACCTTC
TRBV5-5	TRBJ2-5	.	.	CASSSSGGAETQYF	TGTGCCAGCAGCTCATCCGGGGGCGCAGAGACCCAGTACTTC
TRBV6-6	TRBJ2-3	.	.	CASSWTSSTDTQYF	TGTGCCAGCAGTTGGACATCTAGCACAGATACGCAGTATTTT
TRBV13	TRBJ1-2	.	TRBD1	CASSKTGDEGYTF	TGTGCCAGCAGCAAGACAGGGGATGAAGGCTACACCTTC
TRBV27	TRBJ1-6	.	.	CASSIAGNSPLHF	TGTGCCAGCAGTATAGCAGGGAATTCACCCCTCCACTTT
TRBV4-1	TRBJ1-5	.	.	CASSQEPQEWNNQPQHF	TGCGCCAGCAGCCAAGAACCCCAGGAATGGAACAATCAGCCCCAGCATTTT
TRBV27	TRBJ2-7	.	TRBD1	CASSFRTGSYEQYF	TGTGCCAGCAGTTTCCGGACAGGGTCCTACGAGCAGTACTTC
TRBV2	TRBJ1-2	once	TRBD1	CASSDFGQGNGYTF	TGTGCCAGCAGTGATTTCGGACAGGGCAATGGCTACACCTTC
TRBV5-1	TRBJ2-3	.	.	CASSLGDTQYF	TGCGCCAGCAGCTTAGGAGATACGCAGTATTTT
TRBV5-1	TRBJ1-6	once	.	CASSRTRRGYEINSPLHF	TGCGCCAGCAGCCGTACACGCCGAGGGTATGAAATAAATTCACCCCTCCACTTT
TRBV29-1	TRBJ1-4	.	TRBD1	CSAGQGNEKLFF	TGCAGCGCTGGACAGGGGAATGAAAAACTGTTTTTT
TRBV30	TRBJ2-7	.	.	CAWSDAGGHEQYF	TGTGCCTGGAGTGACGCAGGGGGGCACGAGCAGTACTTC
TRBV29-1	TRBJ2-1	.	.	CSVGTSGYNEQFF	TGCAGCGTGGGGACATCGGGGTACAATGAGCAGTTCTTC
TRBV27	TRBJ1-1	few	TRBD1	CASSWKGASNTEAFF	TGTGCCAGCAGTTGGAAGGGGGCCTCGAACACTGAAGCTTTCTTT
TRBV27	TRBJ1-2	.	.	CASSPRQARAYGYTF	TGTGCCAGCAGTCCCAGACAGGCCCGCGCCTATGGCTACACCTTC
TRBV2	TRBJ2-7	.	.	CASSTGTASSYEQYF	TGTGCCAGCAGTACCGGGACGGCTAGCTCCTACGAGCAGTACTTC
TRBV9	TRBJ2-1	.	.	CASSEGNRVMGEQFF	TGTGCCAGCAGCGAAGGAAACAGGGTTATGGGTGAGCAGTTCTTC
TRBV7-9	TRBJ1-4	.	.	CASSLESLGGEKLFF	TGTGCCAGCAGCTTAGAGTCCCTAGGCGGTGAAAAACTGTTTTTT
TRBV5-4	TRBJ2-1	.	.	CASTEIAAYNEQFF	TGTGCCAGCACAGAAATAGCTGCCTACAATGAGCAGTTCTTC
TRBV29-1	TRBJ1-1	few	.	CSVEQATGNTEAFF	TGCAGCGTTGAACAGGCGACAGGGAACACTGAAGCTTTCTTT
TRBV7-2	TRBJ2-3	.	.	CASSLETGLITDTQYF	TGTGCCAGCAGCTTGGAAACAGGCTTGATCACAGATACGCAGTATTTT
TRBV27	TRBJ1-2	once	TRBD1	CASRQGKGYTF	TGTGCCAGCAGACAGGGGAAGGGCTACACCTTC
TRBV27	TRBJ1-1	.	.	CASSPPGVEAFF	TGTGCCAGCAGTCCCCCCGGGGTTGAAGCTTTCTTT
TRBV5-1	TRBJ2-3	.	TRBD2	CASRTSGGYTDTQYF	TGCGCCAGCCGAACTAGCGGGGGTTACACAGATACGCAGTATTTT
TRBV19	TRBJ2-7	.	TRBD1	CASTRGQNEQYF	TGTGCCAGTACCCGGGGACAGAACGAGCAGTACTTC
TRBV13	TRBJ2-6	.	.	CASRLSGANVLTF	TGTGCCAGCCGGCTCTCTGGGGCCAACGTCCTGACTTTC
TRBV29-1	TRBJ2-4	.	TRBD1	CSALPATGDKNIQYF	TGCAGCGCTTTACCGGCTACAGGGGACAAAAACATTCAGTACTTC
TRBV11-1	TRBJ2-1	few	.	CASSLIGYEQFF	TGTGCCAGCAGCTTGATAGGATATGAGCAGTTCTTC
TRBV7-2	TRBJ1-6	.	TRBD1	CASRTGGSPLHF	TGTGCCAGCAGGACAGGGGGGTCACCCCTCCACTTT
TRBV10-2	TRBJ2-7	many	TRBD1	CASRRQGGYEQYF	TGCGCCAGCAGGAGACAGGGGGGTTACGAGCAGTACTTC
TRBV13	TRBJ2-1	few	.	CASSSEGVSYNEQFF	TGTGCCAGCAGCTCCGAGGGGGTCTCCTACAATGAGCAGTTCTTC
TRBV6-1	TRBJ1-1	once	TRBD1	CASRTGTLDTEAFF	TGTGCCAGCAGGACAGGGACGTTGGACACTGAAGCTTTCTTT
TRBV7-2	TRBJ2-1	few	TRBD1	CASSHGTGFEQFF	TGTGCCAGCAGCCACGGGACAGGGTTTGAGCAGTTCTTC